These 8 T cell receptor beta chains share one sample of origin, sequenced in a study of cytomegalovirus exposure and HLA in healthy donors. A multiplex PCR was run with 60 Vbeta primers and 13 Jbeta primers. TCRdb's table, derived via immunoSEQ multiplex PCR, lists solely in-frame clones and lacks some. The table includes roughly 150,000 clones, roughly 85% detected once. The sequencing input was PBMCs. These TCRs come from a man younger than 40 in good health and CMV-seropositive.

The gene calls are TRBV4-3 and TRBJ1-5, with a possible D match to TRBD1 (5 bases). Trimming removed 1 base from V and 6 bases from J, with 16 bases in between. In germline, CDR1 is LGHNA, CDR2 YSLEER. This CDR3 has 16 residues. The CDR3 reads CASSQVSGGIGQPQHF. The CDR3, as DNA: TGCGCCAGCAGCCAAGTTTCCGGGGGGATCGGTCAGCCCCAGCATTTT.

CDR3 sequence: CASSFNFLGATGANVLTF. The CDR3 DNA follows: TGTGCCAGCAGCTTCAATTTCTTAGGGGCCACTGGGGCCAACGTCCTGACTTTC. The rearrangement links TRBV7-2 to TRBJ2-6; a possible D gene is TRBD1 (5 bases). This CDR3 region has 18 residues. Per germline, CDR1 SGHTA and CDR2 FQGNSA. Trimming stripped 3 bases from V and 2 bases from J, with 17 bases between.

V usage is TRBV5-5 and J usage is TRBJ1-2; TRBD1 matches 8 bases. Looked up from germline, CDR1 is SGHKS and CDR2 is YYEKEE (reference sequence). V was pared by 3 bases and J by 3 bases, with 7 bases of the junction left unmatched. The CDR3 is made up of 15 amino acids. The DNA of the CDR3 is TGTGCCAGCAGCTCCTCTGGACAGGGAGACTATGGCTACACCTTC. Translated: CASSSSGQGDYGYTF.

The chain employs TRBV5-1 and TRBJ1-1; D not resolved. Germline lookup yields CDR1 SGHRS and CDR2 YFSETQ. The V end was cut by 0 bases, the J end by 4 bases, with 7 bases between. The CDR3 has 13 amino acids. CDR3 nucleotide sequence: TGCGCCAGCAGCTTGGGGGCTGGCACTGAAGCTTTCTTT. Amino acids: CASSLGAGTEAFF.

The rearrangement links TRBV18 to TRBJ1-1; the D is unclear. In germline, CDR1 is KGHSH, CDR2 LQKENI. CDR3 length: 14 amino acids. V lost 3 bases and J lost 4, with 12 bases in between. CDR3 protein: CASSPGISGTEAFF. In DNA form, the CDR3 reads TGTGCCAGCTCACCCGGGATCTCGGGCACTGAAGCTTTCTTT.

The chain links TRBV29-1 to TRBJ1-3, with 7 bases fitting TRBD1. This CDR3 spans 15 amino acids. Germline CDR1 is SQVTM and CDR2 is ANQGSEA. The J segment lost 0 bases and the V segment lost 5 bases, leaving 7 bases of the junction unmatched. The CDR3 region has the DNA TGCAGCGTTCTCCGGACAGGCCACTCTGGAAACACCATATATTTT. This translates into CSVLRTGHSGNTIYF.

This chain connects TRBV10-2 to TRBJ2-7; 9 bases are shared with TRBD2. With V trimmed by 6 bases and J by 2 bases, 5 bases remained unmatched. Germline V lookup: CDR1 WSHSY, CDR2 SAAADI. This CDR3 spans 14 amino acids. In DNA form, the CDR3 reads TGCGCCAGCAGCCTTAGCGGGAGTGCCTACGAGCAGTACTTC. Translating it yields CASSLSGSAYEQYF.

This chain connects TRBV27 to TRBJ2-3; 9 bases fit TRBD1. V shed 8 bases, J shed 8 bases, and the junction held 8 bases outside the gene matches. The CDR3 has 13 amino acids. Germline V CDR1 and CDR2: MNHEY, SMNVEV (reference sequence). The CDR3 DNA reads as TGTGCCAGCGGGTGGACAGGGGCTAGTACGCAGTATTTT. This translates into CASGWTGASTQYF.